The 5 T cell receptor beta chains in this list originate from one sample, sequenced in a study of post-analysis software for immune sequencing data. Study observations and caveats: The five TRBV segments detected at higher frequency in patients than in controls included TRBV5-6, TRBV5-1 and TRBV20-1.

Their target antigens are unknown. Unique molecular identifiers featured in each of the TCR beta cDNA libraries. Each CDR3 protein is one row after TCRdb ran MiXCR on the PCR reads. The sample yields 650,000 to 900,000 distinct CDR3 sequences, just over 45% seen once. Material for sequencing was blood. The origin of the receptors is a girl aged 5 to 17 with multiple sclerosis.

CDR3 sequence reads: CASSLSGTGPLYGYTF. The CDR3, as DNA: TGTGCCAGCAGTTTATCAGGGACAGGGCCTCTCTATGGCTACACCTTC. The V call is TRBV27, the J call TRBJ1-2; TRBD1 aligns across 9 bases. The CDR3 is made up of 16 amino acids. The V gene's germline CDR1 is MNHEY and CDR2 SMNVEV (reference sequence). With 0 bases clipped from V and 4 bases from J, the junction kept 6 bases outside the gene matches.

The chain combines TRBV7-2 with TRBJ2-7; 9 positions agree with TRBD2. This CDR3 contains 15 residues. Germline loops: CDR1 SGHTA, CDR2 FQGNSA. The trim removed 5 bases at V and 0 bases at J, leaving 5 bases unmatched. The CDR3 loop reads CASSEAGGHSYEQYF. For the CDR3, the DNA is TGTGCCAGCAGCGAAGCGGGAGGCCACTCCTACGAGCAGTACTTC.

The DNA of the CDR3 is TGTGCCAGCAGCCAGTCGACAGGGTACTACGAGCAGTACTTC. This codes for CASSQSTGYYEQYF. The rearrangement links TRBV3-1 to TRBJ2-7; 7 bases line up with TRBD1. CDR1 and CDR2 from the germline V gene are LGHDT and YNNKEL (reference sequence). The CDR3 sequence is 14 residues long. With V trimmed by 3 bases and J by 3 bases, 5 bases remained unmatched.

The chain employs TRBV12-3 or TRBV12-4 and TRBJ2-7, with D hard to call. The CDR3 extends over 15 amino acids. V lost 3 bases to trimming and J lost 0 bases, with 12 bases between them. The CDR3 nucleotides read TGTGCCAGCAGTTTCAGGTCGATAAGCTCCTACGAGCAGTACTTC. Translation gives CASSFRSISSYEQYF.

This chain connects TRBV20-1 to TRBJ1-2; 7 bases match TRBD1. The J segment lost 4 bases and the V segment lost 0 bases, leaving 2 bases of the junction unmatched. The CDR3 covers 13 residues. Germline-derived CDR1 and CDR2 are DFQATT and SNEGSKA (reference sequence). The DNA of the CDR3 is TGCAGTGCTAGAGAGACAGGGAGCTATGGCTACACCTTC. It is translated as CSARETGSYGYTF.